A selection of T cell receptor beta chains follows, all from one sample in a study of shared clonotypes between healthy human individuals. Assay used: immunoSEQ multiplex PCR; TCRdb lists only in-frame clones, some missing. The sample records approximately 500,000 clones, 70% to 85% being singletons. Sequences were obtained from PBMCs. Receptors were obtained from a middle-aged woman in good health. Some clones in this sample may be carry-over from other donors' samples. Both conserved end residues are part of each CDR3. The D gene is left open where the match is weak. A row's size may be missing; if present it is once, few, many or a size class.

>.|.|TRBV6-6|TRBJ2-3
TGTGCCAGCAGCTCCTTGGGGAGCACAGATACGCAGTATTTT
CASSSLGSTDTQYF
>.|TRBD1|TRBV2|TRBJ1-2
TGTGCCAGCAGTAACCGGGACAGGGCTGGCTACACCTTC
CASSNRDRAGYTF
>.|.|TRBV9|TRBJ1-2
TGTGCCAGCAGCGCGCCGGGCTACACCTTC
CASSAPGYTF
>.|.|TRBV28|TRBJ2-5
TGTGCCAGCAGTTTATCCCGGGCTAGCAGAGAGACCCAGTACTTC
CASSLSRASRETQYF
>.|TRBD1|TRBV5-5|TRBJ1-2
TGTGCCAGCAGCTTTCGGGACAGGGGGTTGGCTAACTATGGCTACACCTTC
CASSFRDRGLANYGYTF
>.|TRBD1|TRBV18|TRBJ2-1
TGTGCCAGCTCAAACAGGGGCGATGAGCAGTTCTTC
CASSNRGDEQFF
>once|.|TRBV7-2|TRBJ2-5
TGTGCCAGCAGCTCGAATTCTCCGCCGCAAGAGACCCAGTACTTC
CASSSNSPPQETQYF
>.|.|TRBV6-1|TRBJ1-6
TGTGCCACAGCGCGATACTCACAAAATTCACCCCTCCACTTT
CATARYSQNSPLHF
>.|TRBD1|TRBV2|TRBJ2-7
TGTGCCAGCAGAATGGACAGGGCCTACGAGCAGTACTTC
CASRMDRAYEQYF
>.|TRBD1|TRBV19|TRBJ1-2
TGTGCCAGTAGCACCGGGACAGAGAGAGGCTACACCTTC
CASSTGTERGYTF
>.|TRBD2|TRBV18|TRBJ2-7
TGTGCCAGCTCACAATCTAGCGGGAGGGCCAGGGAGCAGTACTTC
CASSQSSGRAREQYF
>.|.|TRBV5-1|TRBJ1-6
TGCGCCAGCAGCTTGGGGGAGGGTTATTCACCCCTCCACTTT
CASSLGEGYSPLHF
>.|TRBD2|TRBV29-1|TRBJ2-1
TGCAGCGGGCATGGGGGGCTAGCGGGACCCCAAGCCGCCAATGAGCAGTTCTTC
CSGHGGLAGPQAANEQFF
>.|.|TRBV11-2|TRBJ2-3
TGTGCCAGCAGCTTCGGGATGCTTCGCACAGATACGCAGTATTTT
CASSFGMLRTDTQYF
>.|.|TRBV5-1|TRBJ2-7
TGCGCCAGCAGCTTAACCATACGAGAAGATCCTTACGAGCAGTACTTC
CASSLTIREDPYEQYF
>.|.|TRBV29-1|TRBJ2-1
TGCAGCGTTAGTCGGAGAGCCACCTACAATGAGCAGTTCTTC
CSVSRRATYNEQFF
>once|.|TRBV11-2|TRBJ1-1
TGTGCCAGCATCCCACGGGGAGGGTCCCCACCACCACCAGCCACTGAAGCTTTCTTT
CASIPRGGSPPPPATEAFF
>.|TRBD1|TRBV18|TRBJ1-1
TGTGCCAGCTCACCACCGGCCACAGGGGATATGACTGAAGCTTTCTTT
CASSPPATGDMTEAFF
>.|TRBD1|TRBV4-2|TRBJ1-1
TGTGCCAGCAGCCCTCGACAGGGGCGCATGAACACTGAAGCTTTCTTT
CASSPRQGRMNTEAFF
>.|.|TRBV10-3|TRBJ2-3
TGTGCCATCAGTGAGGAAGCGACAGATACGCAGTATTTT
CAISEEATDTQYF
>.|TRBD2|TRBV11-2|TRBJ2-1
TGTGCCAGCAGCTTAGATCTTCGTAGCGGGAGGGCGGAATACAATGAGCAGTTCTTC
CASSLDLRSGRAEYNEQFF
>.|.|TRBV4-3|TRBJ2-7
TGCGCCAGCAGCCAAGGGACCAACTACGAGCAGTACTTC
CASSQGTNYEQYF
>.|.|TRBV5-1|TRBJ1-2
TGCGCCAGCAGCTTGACAGAAGTCTTAGGCTACACCTTC
CASSLTEVLGYTF
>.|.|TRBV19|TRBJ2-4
TGTGCCAGTACGGAGGGTATACTCGAAAACATTCAGTACTTC
CASTEGILENIQYF
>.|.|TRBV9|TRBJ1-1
TGTGCCAGCAGCGTAGCCGGGGCGATGAACACTGAAGCTTTCTTT
CASSVAGAMNTEAFF
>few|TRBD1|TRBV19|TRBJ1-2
TGTGCCAGTAGTAGACAGGGAGTGGACTATGGCTACACCTTC
CASSRQGVDYGYTF
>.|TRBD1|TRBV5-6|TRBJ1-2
TGTGCCAGCAGCTCGAGGGGGCGAAATGGCTACACCTTC
CASSSRGRNGYTF
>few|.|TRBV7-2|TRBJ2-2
TGTGCCAGCAGCCCAAGCTTTAGCGACACCGGGGAGCTGTTTTTT
CASSPSFSDTGELFF
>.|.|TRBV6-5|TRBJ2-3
TGTGCCAGCAGTTACCCGGGACATCAAGATACGCAGTATTTT
CASSYPGHQDTQYF
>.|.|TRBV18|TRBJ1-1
TGTGCCAGCTCACCAGGGGTCAGGGCTTTCTTT
CASSPGVRAFF
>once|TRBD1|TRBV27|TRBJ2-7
TGTGCCAGCAGTTTAATCCCACAGGGGTACGAGCAGTACTTC
CASSLIPQGYEQYF
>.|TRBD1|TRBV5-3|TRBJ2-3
TGTGCCAGAAGCTCTACAGGGGTTACGCAGTATTTT
CARSSTGVTQYF
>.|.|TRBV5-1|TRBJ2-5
TGCGCCAGCAGCTTGGGGAAGGCAGGGCCAGCCGAGACCCAGTACTTC
CASSLGKAGPAETQYF
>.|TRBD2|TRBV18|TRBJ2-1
TGTGCCAGCTCACCACCACTAGCGGGAGGGTCCGAGCAGTTCTTC
CASSPPLAGGSEQFF
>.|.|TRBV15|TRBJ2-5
TGTGCCACCGGGGTCCAAGAGACCCAGTACTTC
CATGVQETQYF
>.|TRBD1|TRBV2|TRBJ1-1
TGTGCCAGCAGTAGACCGGGACAGGGGGTGAACACTGAAGCTTTCTTT
CASSRPGQGVNTEAFF
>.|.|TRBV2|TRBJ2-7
TGTGCCGGCGGACCGGGTCGGTACGAGCAGTACTTC
CAGGPGRYEQYF
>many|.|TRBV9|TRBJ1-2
TGTGCCAGCAGCGTAGCTAACTATGGCTACACCTTC
CASSVANYGYTF
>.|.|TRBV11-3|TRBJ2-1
TGTGCCAGCAGCCCCAGGGGACCCCCCGGGGGCATCAATGAGCAGTTCTTC
CASSPRGPPGGINEQFF
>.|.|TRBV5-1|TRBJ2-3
TGCGCCAGCAGCTTGGCCGGTCGGGTTCGAGGGAGCACAGATACGCAGTATTTT
CASSLAGRVRGSTDTQYF
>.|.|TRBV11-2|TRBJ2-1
TGTGCCAGCAGCTTAGTGGGCGGGGGCAACTACAATGAGCAGTTCTTC
CASSLVGGGNYNEQFF
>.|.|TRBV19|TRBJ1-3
TGTGCCAGTAGTGTACAGGGTTTTGGAAACACCATATATTTT
CASSVQGFGNTIYF
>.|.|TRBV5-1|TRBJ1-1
TGCGCCAGCAGCTTACAGGGTTCGGGGAACACTGAAGCTTTCTTT
CASSLQGSGNTEAFF
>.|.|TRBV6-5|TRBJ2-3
TGTGCCAGCAGTTACGGTGCGGCCCTTGGGGATACGCAGTATTTT
CASSYGAALGDTQYF
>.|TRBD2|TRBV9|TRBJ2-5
TGTGCCAGCAGCCCCCGACTAGCGGGAGATGGAGAGACCCAGTACTTC
CASSPRLAGDGETQYF